The entry below gives a single TCR beta chain sequence along with its context. This entry is derived from a study of blood T cell repertoires in COVID-19. Clones were read by immunoSEQ multiplex PCR, and TCRdb kept only the in-frame ones, dropping some. The sample records over 90,000 clones, 84% being singletons. This CDR3 region has 15 residues. The germline V gene encodes CDR1 LNHDA and CDR2 SQIVND (reference sequence). V lost 7 bases and J lost 4, with 19 bases in between. The sequence was obtained from a human donor in a cohort sampled during active COVID-19. The chain recombines TRBV19 with TRBJ1-2; maybe TRBD1 (6 bases). The sequenced sample was peripheral blood. CDR3 amino acids: CASIRGSGGFYGYTF. The DNA for the CDR3 is TGTGCCAGTATTCGGGGGAGCGGGGGCTTCTATGGCTACACCTTC.